These 4 T cell receptor beta chains were all obtained from the same sample, sequenced in a study of T cell changes during pregnancy in multiple sclerosis. Assay used: immunoSEQ multiplex PCR; TCRdb lists only in-frame clones, some missing. Of around 72,000 clones listed, around nine tenths are singletons. Here the sequenced sample was peripheral blood, taken in the second trimester of pregnancy. Receptors were obtained from a female donor in good health, enrolled as a control in a pregnancy study.

This chain uses TRBV7-9 with TRBJ2-5; 8 nucleotides align to TRBD1. The junction had 7 bases not matched to a gene; V was cut back by 5 bases and J by 5 bases. This CDR3 spans 14 amino acids. Germline V gene sequence: CDR1 SEHNR, CDR2 FQNEAQ (reference sequence). CDR3 sequence: CASSPKDRAETQYF. CDR3 DNA sequence: TGTGCCAGCAGCCCGAAGGACAGGGCGGAGACCCAGTACTTC.

The chain links TRBV6-1 to TRBJ2-7; 8 bases are shared with TRBD1. The CDR3 is 13 amino acids. CDR1 is MNHNS and CDR2 is SASEGT in the germline V gene. J was trimmed by 3 bases and V by 7 bases; bases with no gene match: 5. The CDR3 sequence is CASIEDRDYEQYF. CDR3 bases: TGTGCCAGCATCGAGGACAGGGACTACGAGCAGTACTTC.

This clone was seen at least ten times. V and J are TRBV4-2 and TRBJ2-5; TRBD2 agrees at 7 bases. The J segment lost 5 bases and the V segment lost 4 bases, leaving 7 bases of the junction unmatched. The CDR3 is made up of 14 amino acids. Germline CDR1 LGHNA, CDR2 YNFKEQ. CDR3 sequence (DNA): TGTGCCAGCAGCCCTCTGGCGGGGGATGAGACCCAGTACTTC. This codes for CASSPLAGDETQYF.

V gene TRBV6-5 combines with J gene TRBJ2-2; 7 bases are shared with TRBD2. The V gene's germline CDR1 is MNHEY and CDR2 SVGAGI. Trimming at V came to 7 bases and at J to 2 bases, leaving 7 bases not matched to a gene. The CDR3 length is 15 residues. The DNA of the CDR3 is TGTGCCAGCATCCAGGGAGGGTTAAACACCGGGGAGCTGTTTTTT. Translated: CASIQGGLNTGELFF.